The 2 T cell receptor beta chains below all came from one sample that was sequenced in a study of long-term antiretroviral therapy in people with HIV. Survey level was the resolution at which the v3.0 immunoSEQ assay ran. The repertoire was sequenced with immunoSEQ multiplex PCR; TCRdb's copy has only in-frame clones and lacks some. The sample holds tens of thousands of clones, around 83% seen once. This material consisted of unsorted PBMCs, taken 1 year after starting antiretroviral therapy. The receptors here all came from a man younger than 35 with HIV.

This chain uses TRBV19 with TRBJ1-5, with D possibly TRBD1 on 5 matching bases. CDR1 is LNHDA and CDR2 is SQIVND in the germline V gene (reference sequence). The CDR3 totals 18 residues. Trimming left V 6 bases short and J 0 bases short, with 21 bases between. The DNA for the CDR3 is TGTGCCAGTAGGGCCGGGACCGTCCCTCCTTATAGCAATCAGCCCCAGCATTTT. Translation gives CASRAGTVPPYSNQPQHF.

The rearrangement uses TRBV6-5 and TRBJ1-2, with D uncertain. Germline values: CDR1 MNHEY, CDR2 SVGAGI. The CDR3 has 12 amino acids. Trimming took off 8 bases at V and 3 bases at J, with 10 bases between the two ends. The chain's CDR3 is CASRTEDYGYTF. The CDR3 DNA sequence: TGTGCCAGCCGGACCGAGGACTATGGCTACACCTTC.